This note documents a single T cell receptor (beta chain) sequence. The antigen remains undetermined. Constant-segment-primed 5'RACE gave TCR alpha and TCR beta cDNA libraries with sample barcodes and UMIs. One entry per CDR3 protein results from TCRdb running MiXCR on the 5' RACE reads. The data contain about 410,000 distinct CDR3 sequences, about 22% of them singletons. These data originate in a study of T-cell memory formation after mild COVID-19. The overall study: TCR clusters were mostly confined to one donor each.

Trimming removed 4 bases at V and 2 bases at J, with 15 bases between. The CDR3 loop spans 14 amino acids. CDR1 is SQVTM, CDR2 ANQGSEA, per germline. Study-wide results and caveats: Clonal second-wave expansions that peaked on day 37 had unconfirmed SARS-CoV-2 specificity.

The chain joins TRBV29-1 to TRBJ2-7; maybe TRBD1 (6 bases). The receptor was derived from an adult woman who had mild COVID-19 (a few samples of this study predate the infection). Cell type and time point are not known. The sequenced sample consisted of PBMCs or a T cell subset sorted from them (not recorded which). CDR3 region: CSVVARGDPYEQYF. The CDR3 DNA follows: TGCAGCGTTGTAGCCAGGGGAGATCCCTACGAGCAGTACTTC.